The 23 T cell receptor beta chains below were found in one sample sequenced in a study of vaccination effects on CD4 cells after COVID-19. No antigen is known for these receptors. Ahead of sequencing, the ViraFEST assay grew antigen-specific CD4+ T cells using viral peptide pools. Culture lasted over 9 days before CD4+ T cell isolation. PCR showed that the person got SARS-CoV-2 infection at some point between March and December 2020. Sequencing was performed with immunoSEQ multiplex PCR; in TCRdb, only in-frame clones are kept and a portion is missing. The top ten clones hold 15% to 20% of a sample with about 36,000 clones, around 72% of them seen once. The sequencing used CD4+ T cells from PBMCs cultured with HCoV-NL63 spike peptides, collected before COVID-19 vaccination. The origin of the receptors is a human donor who had a prior SARS-CoV-2 infection.

The chain has TRBV6-5 and TRBJ2-7, with 8 bases lining up with TRBD2. CDR1 MNHEY and CDR2 SVGAGI come from the germline V gene. This CDR3 spans 14 amino acids. V lost 6 bases and J lost 4; bases outside the gene matches: 8. The CDR3 DNA reads TGTGCCAGCAGCCCGCGGGAGGCAGAATACGAGCAGTACTTC. As protein: CASSPREAEYEQYF.

The J gene is TRBJ2-5, the V gene TRBV9, with D possibly matching TRBD2 (5 bases). Germline V gene data show CDR1 as SGDLS and CDR2 as YYNGEE. Trimming took 3 bases from V and 1 from J, leaving 16 bases between them. This CDR3 is 16 amino acids long. CDR3 nucleotide sequence: TGTGCCAGCAGCGCTTTGGGCGGGTCGATCCAAGAGACCCAGTACTTC. Amino acids: CASSALGGSIQETQYF.

This chain links TRBV9 with TRBJ1-2; D not certain. With 0 bases removed from V and 2 bases from J, the gap between germline ends came to 5 bases. The CDR3 contains 13 residues. The germline gives CDR1 SGDLS, CDR2 YYNGEE. CDR3 nucleotide sequence: TGTGCCAGCAGCGTAGCGGGAAACTATGGCTACACCTTC. As protein: CASSVAGNYGYTF. Filled out from reference TRBV9 and TRBJ1-2, the complete variable domain reads DSGVTQTPKHLITATGQRVTLRCSPRSGDLSVYWYQQSLDQGLQFLIQYYNGEERAKGNILERFSAQQFPDLHSELNLSSLELGDSALYFCASSVAGNYGYTFGSGTRLTVV.

The chain has TRBV5-6 and TRBJ2-7; D gene ambiguous. Germline V CDR1 and CDR2: SGHDT, YYEEEE. The length of the CDR3 is 13 residues. Trimming removed 0 bases from V and 3 bases from J, with 7 bases in between. CDR3 sequence (DNA): TGTGCCAGCAGCTTGGGGGCTAGCTACGAGCAGTACTTC. It specifies CASSLGASYEQYF.

The chain employs TRBV27 and TRBJ2-1; 9 nucleotides match TRBD2. J lost 8 bases, V lost 3 bases, and 5 bases had no gene match. CDR3 length: 14 amino acids. CDR1 MNHEY and CDR2 SMNVEV come from the germline V gene (reference sequence). CDR3: CASSFSGRGDEQFF. In nucleotides, the CDR3 is TGTGCCAGCAGTTTTAGCGGGAGAGGGGATGAGCAGTTCTTC.

This clone has only one observation. V gene TRBV27 combines with J gene TRBJ2-3; a possible D gene is TRBD1 (6 bases). Per the germline V gene, CDR1 is MNHEY and CDR2 is SMNVEV (reference sequence). V dropped 7 bases and J dropped 5 bases, with 13 bases sitting between them. The CDR3 loop spans 13 amino acids. CDR3 protein: CASIDRWGDTQYF. The CDR3 bases are TGTGCCAGCATTGACAGGTGGGGAGATACGCAGTATTTT.

The chain has TRBV14 and TRBJ2-1; D may be TRBD2 (6 bases). Germline assignment: CDR1 SGHDN and CDR2 FVKESK. The CDR3 is 16 amino acids. V was trimmed by 0 bases and J by 7 bases, leaving 16 bases between them. The CDR3 loop reads CASSQDLLAVRNEQFF. CDR3 in DNA: TGTGCCAGCAGCCAAGATTTACTAGCTGTTAGGAATGAGCAGTTCTTC.

The chain joins TRBV6-6 to TRBJ2-5, with D possibly called TRBD1 or TRBD2 (6 bases each). CDR3 size: 13 residues. With 10 bases removed from V and 2 bases from J, the gap between germline ends came to 14 bases. Germline V gene sequence: CDR1 MNHNY, CDR2 SVGAGI (reference sequence). The CDR3 sequence: CAIAGHQQETQYF. The CDR3 DNA reads as TGTGCCATCGCGGGACACCAACAAGAGACCCAGTACTTC.

This sequence joins TRBV5-4 and TRBJ1-4; 7 bases align to TRBD1. V shed 3 bases, J shed 0 bases, and the junction held 11 bases outside the gene matches. The CDR3 extends over 18 amino acids. The germline CDR1 and CDR2 sequences are SGHNT and YYREEE (reference sequence). The CDR3 is CASSSGNRGATTNEKLFF. CDR3 nucleotide sequence: TGTGCCAGCAGCTCGGGGAACAGGGGCGCTACAACTAATGAAAAACTGTTTTTT. Using reference TRBV5-4 and TRBJ1-4 for the parts outside the CDR3, the full variable domain is ETGVTQSPTHLIKTRGQQVTLRCSSQSGHNTVSWYQQALGQGPQFIFQYYREEENGRGNFPPRFSGLQFPNYSSELNVNALELDDSALYLCASSSGNRGATTNEKLFFGSGTQLSVL.

This clone was seen a handful of times. The chain uses TRBV5-1 and TRBJ1-3; tentatively, D is TRBD1 (5 bases). Germline V gene data show CDR1 as SGHRS and CDR2 as YFSETQ. The V end lost 4 bases, the J end lost 6 bases, and 17 bases lay between the germline ends. This CDR3 has 15 amino acids. The CDR3 loop is CASSPAGSPQNTIYF. As DNA, the CDR3 is TGCGCCAGCAGCCCGGCAGGGAGTCCTCAAAACACCATATATTTT.

The chain employs TRBV4-2 and TRBJ2-2; D is possibly TRBD1 (5 bases). Between the trimmed V and J ends, which lost 0 bases and 1 base, there was a span of 12 bases. CDR1 and CDR2 from the germline V gene are LGHNA and YNFKEQ. There are 17 residues in the CDR3. For the CDR3, the DNA is TGTGCCAGCAGCCAAGATGGGGCCAGCCTGAACACCGGGGAGCTGTTTTTT. Translating it yields CASSQDGASLNTGELFF.

This clone showed up many times. The rearrangement uses TRBV30 and TRBJ2-3; D call uncertain. The length of the CDR3 is 11 residues. The germline V and J ends were trimmed by 2 bases and 5 bases, with 5 bases remaining between them. Germline-derived CDR1 and CDR2 are GTSNPN and SVGIG (reference sequence). The CDR3 loop is CAWSWGDTQYF. The DNA of the CDR3 is TGTGCCTGGAGTTGGGGAGATACGCAGTATTTT.

This clone was detected only a few times. The chain employs TRBV2 and TRBJ1-2; TRBD1 aligns across 8 bases. This CDR3 region has 15 residues. The V and J ends lost 3 bases and 4 bases, in that order; junction bases with no gene match: 7. Looked up from germline, CDR1 is SNHLY and CDR2 is FYNNEI. CDR3 coding DNA: TGTGCCAGCAGTGAGAGAGACAGGGGTTTCTATGGCTACACCTTC. Residues: CASSERDRGFYGYTF.

This clone came up a few times. This chain links TRBV7-3 with TRBJ2-3, with 9 bases lining up with TRBD1. Per germline, CDR1 SGHTA and CDR2 FQGTGA. Unmatched junction bases numbered 4, after V lost 5 bases and J lost 4 bases. The CDR3 spans 14 residues. Written as DNA, the CDR3 is TGTGCCAGCAGCCCGGACAGGGGCGCAGATACGCAGTATTTT. It is translated as CASSPDRGADTQYF.

The rearrangement links TRBV6-5 to TRBJ2-1; D gene ambiguous. This CDR3 region has 14 residues. Trimming took 0 bases from V and 7 from J, leaving 10 bases between them. The germline V gene encodes CDR1 MNHEY and CDR2 SVGAGI. The CDR3 here is CASSYSAGPNEQFF. The CDR3 DNA reads TGTGCCAGCAGTTACTCGGCTGGACCGAATGAGCAGTTCTTC.

There are a few counts of this clone. The chain employs TRBV4-2 and TRBJ1-5; no clear D. Deletions cut 0 bases from V and 7 bases from J, with 7 bases between. This CDR3 contains 13 residues. CDR1 LGHNA and CDR2 YNFKEQ come from the germline V gene. The CDR3, as DNA: TGTGCCAGCAGCCAAGACGAACACCAGCCCCAGCATTTT. Amino acid sequence: CASSQDEHQPQHF.

This clone was seen a handful of times. The gene calls are TRBV24-1 and TRBJ2-5, with 7 bases matching TRBD1. J was trimmed by 5 bases and V by 2 bases; bases with no gene match: 4. CDR1 and CDR2 from the germline V gene are KGHDR and SFDVKD. This CDR3 comprises 14 residues. In nucleotides, the CDR3 is TGTGCCACCAGTGATTCGGTGACAGGGGAGACCCAGTACTTC. Translation gives CATSDSVTGETQYF.

This clone was counted a single time. This chain links TRBV6-6 with TRBJ2-5, with TRBD2 as a possible D gene (5 bases). V lost 3 bases and J lost 2, with 10 bases in between. The V gene's germline CDR1 is MNHNY and CDR2 SVGAGI (reference sequence). The CDR3 loop spans 14 amino acids. The CDR3 is CASSYGGRQETQYF. The CDR3, as DNA: TGTGCCAGCAGTTATGGAGGCCGGCAAGAGACCCAGTACTTC.

The genes are TRBV7-3 and TRBJ2-3; 8 bases match TRBD2. The CDR3 is 16 residues long. Germline-derived CDR1 and CDR2 are SGHTA and FQGTGA. With V trimmed by 1 base and J by 2 bases, 5 bases remained unmatched. The CDR3 nucleotides are TGTGCCAGCAGCTTAATTAGCGGGGACTACACAGATACGCAGTATTTT. As protein: CASSLISGDYTDTQYF.

The J gene is TRBJ2-5, the V gene TRBV6-5; possibly TRBD1 or TRBD2 for D (5 bases each). The V and J ends lost 8 bases and 2 bases respectively, with 18 bases between them. This CDR3 has 15 residues. Per the germline V gene, CDR1 is MNHEY and CDR2 is SVGAGI. The CDR3 DNA reads as TGTGCCAGCTCCCGGGCAGGGACCCGTCAAGAGACCCAGTACTTC. It is translated as CASSRAGTRQETQYF.

The chain uses TRBV6-5 and TRBJ2-5; 10 nucleotides agree with TRBD2. With V trimmed by 5 bases and J by 2 bases, 5 bases remained unmatched. CDR3 length equals 15 residues. In germline, CDR1 is MNHEY, CDR2 SVGAGI. The CDR3 here is CASSRTSGPQETQYF. CDR3 nucleotides: TGTGCCAGCAGTAGGACTAGCGGACCACAAGAGACCCAGTACTTC.

The chain links TRBV7-6 to TRBJ2-7; tentatively, D is TRBD1 (5 bases). V was pared by 1 base and J by 3 bases, with 7 bases between. CDR1 SGHVS and CDR2 FNYEAQ come from the germline V gene. The CDR3 runs to 13 residues. The CDR3 sequence is CASSLVQDYEQYF. CDR3 in DNA: TGTGCCAGCAGCTTAGTACAGGACTACGAGCAGTACTTC.

V usage is TRBV29-1 and J usage is TRBJ2-1, with a tentative D call TRBD2 (6 bases). V shed 4 bases and J shed 4 bases, with 17 bases lying between them. Germline CDR1 and CDR2: SQVTM and ANQGSEA. The length of the CDR3 is 15 residues. CDR3: CSVGGGDLVYNEQFF. For the CDR3, the DNA is TGCAGCGTTGGGGGTGGGGACTTGGTGTACAATGAGCAGTTCTTC.